This T cell receptor (beta chain) was captured by sequencing in a study of CD8 T cells in ankylosing spondylitis. Whole-study findings and limits: Typical of ankylosing spondylitis blood, it appeared, was a TCR beta motif of eight highly homologous variants.

V was shortened by 2 bases and J by 6 bases, with 4 bases between the two germline ends. The CDR3 is made up of 12 amino acids. Germline values: CDR1 SEHNR, CDR2 FQNEAQ (reference sequence). TCRdb ran MiXCR on the 5' RACE reads and lists one entry per CDR3 protein. Counted here are around 180,000 distinct CDR3 sequences, roughly 13% occurring once; the ten biggest clones make up approximately 10%. There are many counts of this clonotype. Antigen specificity is unknown. The sequencing input was blood, either unsorted or a sorted T cell fraction (not recorded which). The TCR comes from a female donor with ankylosing spondylitis or in good health (not recorded which). The chain employs TRBV7-9 and TRBJ1-4; unclear D gene. The CDR3 nucleotides read TGTGCCAGCAGCTTAAGGGATGAAAAACTGTTTTTT. As protein: CASSLRDEKLFF.